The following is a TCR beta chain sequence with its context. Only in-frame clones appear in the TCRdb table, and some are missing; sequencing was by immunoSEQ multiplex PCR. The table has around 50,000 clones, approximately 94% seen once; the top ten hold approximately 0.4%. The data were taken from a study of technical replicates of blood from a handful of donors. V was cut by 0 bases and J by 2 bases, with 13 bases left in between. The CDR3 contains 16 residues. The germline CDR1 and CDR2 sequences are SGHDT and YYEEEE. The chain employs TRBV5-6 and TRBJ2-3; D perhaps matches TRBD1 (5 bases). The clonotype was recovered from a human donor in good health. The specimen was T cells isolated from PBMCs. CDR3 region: CASSLAGWEYTDTQYF. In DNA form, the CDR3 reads TGTGCCAGCAGCTTGGCAGGGTGGGAATACACAGATACGCAGTATTTT.